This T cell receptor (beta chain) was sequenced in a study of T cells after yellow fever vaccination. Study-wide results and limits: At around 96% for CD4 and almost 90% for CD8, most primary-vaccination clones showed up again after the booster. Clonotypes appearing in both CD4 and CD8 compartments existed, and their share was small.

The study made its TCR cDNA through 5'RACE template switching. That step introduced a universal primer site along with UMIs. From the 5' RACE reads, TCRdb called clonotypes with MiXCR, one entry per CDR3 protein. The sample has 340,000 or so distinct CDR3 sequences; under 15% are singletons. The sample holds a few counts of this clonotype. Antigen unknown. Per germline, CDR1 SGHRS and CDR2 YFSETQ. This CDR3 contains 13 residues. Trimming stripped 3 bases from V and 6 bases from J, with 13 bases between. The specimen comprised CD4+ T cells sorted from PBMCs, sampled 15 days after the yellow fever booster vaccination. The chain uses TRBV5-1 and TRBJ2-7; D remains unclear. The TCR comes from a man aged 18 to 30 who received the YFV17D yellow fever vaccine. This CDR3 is CASSSVGVREQYF. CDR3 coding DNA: TGCGCCAGCAGCTCGGTTGGGGTCCGCGAGCAGTACTTC. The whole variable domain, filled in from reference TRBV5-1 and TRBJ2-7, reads KAGVTQTPRYLIKTRGQQVTLSCSPISGHRSVSWYQQTPGQGLQFLFEYFSETQRNKGNFPGRFSGRQFSNSRSEMNVSTLELGDSALYLCASSSVGVREQYFGPGTRLTVT.